One sample yielded the 6 T cell receptor beta chains listed below, sequenced in a study of human T cells and chemical hapten exposure (dated by TCRdb to the early 2020s). The library was produced with RACE. Sequenced using a NextSeq 500. TCRdb's own reprocessing of the public reads used fastp at Q25 and MiXCR and kept productive beta chains. Entries are consolidated by CDR3 protein sequence, retaining the most common genes and DNA. In all, the sample holds 30,000 or so distinct CDR3 sequences, and 5.8% of those were seen once. Roughly 5.9% of the sample is held by the ten biggest clonotypes. The time point label on this specimen signifies: patch test 3, about 24 weeks after DPC sensitization. Taken with the paper, the label for treatment or condition translates to: therapeutic diphenylcyclopropenone sensitization with weekly scalp DPC. Specimen: whole blood, collected in connection with sensitization to the hapten diphenylcyclopropenone (DPC). All receptors come from a man younger than 45 with alopecia areata. Some clones in this sample may be carry-over from other donors' samples.

There are many counts of this clonotype. This chain connects TRBV2 to TRBJ1-1; D possibly corresponds to TRBD1 (6 bases). Deletions cut 5 bases from V and 2 bases from J, with 12 bases between. Germline lookup yields CDR1 SNHLY and CDR2 FYNNEI. The CDR3 contains 14 residues. The CDR3 is CASSYRDKNTEAFF. CDR3 bases: TGTGCCAGCAGTTATCGGGACAAAAACACTGAAGCTTTCTTT.

The J gene is TRBJ2-7, the V gene TRBV3-1; D remains unclear. Per germline, CDR1 LGHDT and CDR2 YNNKEL (reference sequence). Deletions cut 0 bases from V and 3 bases from J, with 12 bases between. The CDR3 length is 15 residues. The DNA of the CDR3 is TGTGCCAGCAGCCAAGAGGCACAACCAATCTACGAGCAGTACTTC. Its protein is CASSQEAQPIYEQYF.

This clonotype was seen many times. This sequence joins TRBV7-9 and TRBJ1-3; possible D gene TRBD1, 5 bases. The CDR3 sequence is 16 residues long. Germline V gene sequence: CDR1 SEHNR, CDR2 FQNEAQ (reference sequence). Trimming took off 5 bases at V and 7 bases at J, with 21 bases between the two ends. CDR3 bases: TGTGCCAGCAGCCAGGGAGATCAAGGGACCGCGAACACCATATATTTT. Translation gives CASSQGDQGTANTIYF.

There are many counts of this clonotype. V usage is TRBV30 and J usage is TRBJ1-5, with a possible D match to TRBD1 (6 bases). The CDR3 is 15 amino acids. CDR1 and CDR2 (germline): GTSNPN, SVGIG (reference sequence). V was clipped by 0 bases and J by 7 bases, with 16 bases between them. Here the CDR3 reads CAWSVGGIQIQPQHF. DNA of the CDR3: TGTGCCTGGAGTGTAGGGGGGATACAGATACAGCCCCAGCATTTT.

This clonotype was seen repeatedly, ten times or more. The chain carries TRBV5-1 and TRBJ2-3; D is undetermined. The CDR3 is made up of 11 amino acids. The ends were cut back, 4 bases at V and 5 bases at J, with 5 bases in the middle. Germline V gene lookup returns CDR1 SGHRS and CDR2 YFSETQ. The CDR3: CASSLKDTQYF. In nucleotides, the CDR3 is TGCGCCAGCAGCCTGAAAGATACGCAGTATTTT.

This clonotype came up a few times. This chain links TRBV20-1 with TRBJ1-1; D call uncertain. The V end was cut by 0 bases, the J end by 2 bases, with 10 bases between. This CDR3 has 14 amino acids. The germline gives CDR1 DFQATT, CDR2 SNEGSKA (reference sequence). For the CDR3, the DNA is TGCAGTGCTAGAGATGATCGCCTCAACACTGAAGCTTTCTTT. Residues: CSARDDRLNTEAFF.